Shown below are 3 T cell receptor beta chains from a single sample sequenced in a study of blood T cell repertoires in COVID-19. Data came from immunoSEQ multiplex PCR; TCRdb stores just in-frame clones and leaves some out. The sample has some 330,000 clones; around 90% are singletons. The material sequenced was PBMCs or T cells enriched from blood (not recorded which). The origin of the receptors is a woman aged 25 to 39 who had recovered from COVID-19.

This chain connects TRBV28 to TRBJ2-1, with TRBD2 matching 13 bases. Germline CDR1 MDHEN, CDR2 SYDVKM. J lost 3 bases, V lost 7 bases, and 12 bases had no gene match. The CDR3 has 18 residues. CDR3 sequence: CASKGLAGNLPYYNEQFF. The CDR3 nucleotides are TGTGCCAGCAAGGGACTAGCGGGAAATTTACCGTACTACAATGAGCAGTTCTTC.

The genes are TRBV12-5 and TRBJ2-3, with 7 nucleotides matching TRBD1. CDR1 and CDR2 from the germline V gene are LGHNT and FRNRAP. V dropped 1 base and J dropped 1; count of bases not matched to a gene: 2. CDR3 size: 15 residues. The CDR3 loop is CASGLGTGGTDTQYF. The CDR3 bases are TGTGCTAGTGGTTTGGGGACAGGAGGCACAGATACGCAGTATTTT.

The chain is built from TRBV7-2 and TRBJ1-5; TRBD1 might be the D (5 bases). Germline V gives CDR1 SGHTA, CDR2 FQGNSA. This CDR3 is 14 amino acids long. Trimming took off 1 base at V and 7 bases at J, with 11 bases between the two ends. Written as DNA, the CDR3 is TGTGCCAGCAGCTTAGGATATCAGGGCCAGCCCCAGCATTTT. It translates to CASSLGYQGQPQHF.